Presented here are 7 T cell receptor beta chains from one specimen sequenced in a study of shared clonotypes between healthy human individuals (dated by TCRdb to 2020 to 2022). The protocol used for the library was the immunoSEQ multiplex PCR assay. The clones in this table, taken by TCRdb from immuneACCESS, are in-frame only. Not every clone is retained; where verified, under half of the shortfall comes from an unresolved V gene, and the cause of the rest is unknown. For this sample the table gives roughly 1,100,000 clones, of which around four fifths were detected only once. 1.4% of the sample lies in the top ten. The sample consisted of memory CD4+ T cells sorted from blood. The cell subset or site tag for this specimen amounts to: CD45RA-negative fraction. The receptors come from a young man in good health.

Concerning this clone: This may be a read error: a much more frequent sequence differs by one nucleotide. The sample contains more than one DNA sequence encoding this CDR3. V usage is TRBV19 and J usage is TRBJ2-6, with 7 bases matching TRBD1. This CDR3 has 15 amino acids. With 5 bases clipped from V and 1 base from J, the junction kept 2 bases outside the gene matches. Germline lookup yields CDR1 LNHDA and CDR2 SQIVND (reference sequence). CDR3 in amino acids: CASSEQGSGANVLTF. The CDR3 nucleotides are TGTGCCAGTAGTGAACAGGGGTCTGGGGCCAACGTCCTGACTTTC.

The chain uses TRBV6-5 and TRBJ2-7; a possible D gene is TRBD1 (6 bases). The CDR3 has 15 residues. Trimming shortened V by 2 bases and J by 2 bases, and 13 bases separated the two germline ends. Germline CDR1 and CDR2: MNHEY and SVGAGI. The CDR3 is CASSYTTTGPYEQYF. The CDR3 DNA reads TGTGCCAGCAGTTACACCACTACAGGGCCCTACGAGCAGTACTTC.

The gene calls are TRBV29-1 and TRBJ2-2, with TRBD1 matching over 8 bases. V was clipped by 5 bases and J by 6 bases; unmatched bases: 8. Germline CDR1 and CDR2: SQVTM and ANQGSEA. CDR3 length: 14 residues. The DNA for the CDR3 is TGCAGCGTTTCCGAGACAGGGGTCCCCGGGGAGCTGTTTTTT. This gives the protein CSVSETGVPGELFF.

This clone was found once. The V gene is TRBV27, the J gene TRBJ2-7, with D possibly being TRBD2 (5 bases). CDR3 length equals 15 residues. V was shortened by 3 bases and J by 5 bases, with 17 bases between the two germline ends. Germline values: CDR1 MNHEY, CDR2 SMNVEV (reference sequence). The CDR3 is CASSFIRTRDHEQYF. CDR3 bases: TGTGCCAGCAGTTTCATCCGGACCCGGGATCACGAGCAGTACTTC.

The CDR3 reads CASSLFSGSSDTQYF. The CDR3 bases are TGTGCCAGCAGCCTTTTTAGCGGGAGCTCAGATACGCAGTATTTT. The genes are TRBV11-2 and TRBJ2-3; 9 bases agree with TRBD2. The J segment lost 4 bases and the V segment lost 5 bases, leaving 7 bases of the junction unmatched. The CDR3 covers 15 residues. Germline assignment: CDR1 SGHAT and CDR2 FQNNGV.

This clone was seen a handful of times. This chain joins TRBV21-1 and TRBJ2-5; TRBD2, the table's D call, was not compared with the DNA. TRBV21-1 is noted as a pseudogene. The CDR3 sequence is 14 residues long. CDR3 in amino acids: CASSKGESRMTQYF. CDR3 nucleotides: TGTGCCAGCAGCAAAGGAGAATCGAGAATGACCCAGTACTTC.

This clone was found once. The J gene is TRBJ2-3, the V gene TRBV4-3, with D tentatively TRBD1 or TRBD2 (5 bases each). V lost 4 bases, J lost 0 bases, and 11 bases lay in between. Germline CDR1 reads LGHNA; CDR2 reads YSLEER. CDR3 length equals 15 residues. CDR3 amino acids: CASSPEGRSTDTQYF. The CDR3 DNA sequence: TGCGCCAGCAGCCCCGAGGGGAGAAGCACAGATACGCAGTATTTT.